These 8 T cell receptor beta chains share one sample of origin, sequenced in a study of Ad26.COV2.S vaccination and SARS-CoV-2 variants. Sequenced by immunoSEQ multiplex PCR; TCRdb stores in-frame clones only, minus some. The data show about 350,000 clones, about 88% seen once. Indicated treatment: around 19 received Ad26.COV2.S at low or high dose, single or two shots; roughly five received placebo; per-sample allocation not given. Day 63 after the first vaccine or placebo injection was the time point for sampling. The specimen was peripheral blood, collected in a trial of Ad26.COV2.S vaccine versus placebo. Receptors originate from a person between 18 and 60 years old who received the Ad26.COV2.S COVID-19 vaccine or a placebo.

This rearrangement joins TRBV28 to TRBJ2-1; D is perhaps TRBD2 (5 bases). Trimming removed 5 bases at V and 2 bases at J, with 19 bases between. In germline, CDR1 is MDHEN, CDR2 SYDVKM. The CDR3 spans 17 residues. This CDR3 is CASSPHPTGFTYNEQFF. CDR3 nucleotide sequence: TGTGCCAGCAGTCCCCACCCAACGGGATTTACCTACAATGAGCAGTTCTTC.

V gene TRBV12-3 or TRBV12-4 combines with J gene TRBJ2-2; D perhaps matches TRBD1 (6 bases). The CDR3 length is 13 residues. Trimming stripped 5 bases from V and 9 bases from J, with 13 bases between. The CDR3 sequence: CASSPTGSRELFF. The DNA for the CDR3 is TGTGCCAGCAGTCCTACAGGGTCCCGGGAGCTGTTTTTT.

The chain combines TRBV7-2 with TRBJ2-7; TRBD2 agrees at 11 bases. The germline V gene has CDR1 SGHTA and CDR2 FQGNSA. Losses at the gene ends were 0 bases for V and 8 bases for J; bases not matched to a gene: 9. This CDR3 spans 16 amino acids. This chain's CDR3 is CASSLAQLAGAVKQYF. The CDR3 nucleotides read TGTGCCAGCAGCTTAGCGCAACTAGCGGGGGCTGTGAAGCAGTACTTC.

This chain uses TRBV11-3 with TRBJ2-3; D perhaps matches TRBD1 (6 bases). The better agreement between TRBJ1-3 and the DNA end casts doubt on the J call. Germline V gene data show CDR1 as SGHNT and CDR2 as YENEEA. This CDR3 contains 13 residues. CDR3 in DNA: TGTGCCAGCAGCCAAAATAGAGGGGGATACATATATTTT. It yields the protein CASSQNRGGYIYF.

CDR3 in DNA: TGCGCCAGCTCGGAGGGGGCCTACGAGACCCAGTACTTC. Translation: CASSEGAYETQYF. The chain uses TRBV5-1 and TRBJ2-5; weak D call: TRBD1 (7 bases). Germline-derived CDR1 and CDR2 are SGHRS and YFSETQ. V was trimmed by 7 bases and J by 5 bases, leaving 15 bases between them. The CDR3 totals 13 residues.

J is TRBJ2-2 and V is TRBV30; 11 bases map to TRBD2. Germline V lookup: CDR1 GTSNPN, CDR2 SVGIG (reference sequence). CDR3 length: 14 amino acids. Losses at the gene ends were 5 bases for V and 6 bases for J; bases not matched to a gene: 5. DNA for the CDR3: TGTGCCTGGGGTAGCGGGGGGGCTGCCGGGGAGCTGTTTTTT. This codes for CAWGSGGAAGELFF.

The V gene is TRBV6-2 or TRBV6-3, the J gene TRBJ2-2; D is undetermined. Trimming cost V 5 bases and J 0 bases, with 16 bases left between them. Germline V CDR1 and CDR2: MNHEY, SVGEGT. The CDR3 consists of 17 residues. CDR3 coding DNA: TGTGCCAGCAGTCTCGTTATGCGTCGGGCGAACACCGGGGAGCTGTTTTTT. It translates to CASSLVMRRANTGELFF.

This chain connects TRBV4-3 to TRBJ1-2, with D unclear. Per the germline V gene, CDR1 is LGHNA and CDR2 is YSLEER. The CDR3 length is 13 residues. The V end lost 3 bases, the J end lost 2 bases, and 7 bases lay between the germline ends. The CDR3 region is CASSQTLNYGYTF. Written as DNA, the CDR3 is TGCGCCAGCAGCCAGACACTGAACTATGGCTACACCTTC.